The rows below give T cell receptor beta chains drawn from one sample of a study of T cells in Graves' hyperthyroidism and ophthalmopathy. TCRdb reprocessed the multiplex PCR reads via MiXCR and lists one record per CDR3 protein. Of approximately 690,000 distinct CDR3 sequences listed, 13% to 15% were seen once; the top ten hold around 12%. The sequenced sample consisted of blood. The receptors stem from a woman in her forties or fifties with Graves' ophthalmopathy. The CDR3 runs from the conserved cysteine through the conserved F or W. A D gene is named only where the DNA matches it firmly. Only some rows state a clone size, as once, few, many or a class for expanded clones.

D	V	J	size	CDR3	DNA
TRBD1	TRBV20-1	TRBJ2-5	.	CSARDGTAHKTQYF	TGCAGTGCTAGAGATGGGACAGCCCACAAGACCCAGTACTTC
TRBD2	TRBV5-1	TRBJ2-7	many	CASSLRGGMSYEQYF	TGCGCCAGCAGCTTGAGGGGAGGGATGAGTTACGAGCAGTACTTC
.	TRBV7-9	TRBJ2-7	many	CASSPTGSSSYEQYF	TGTGCCAGCAGCCCTACAGGGTCAAGCTCCTACGAGCAGTACTTC
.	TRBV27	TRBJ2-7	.	CAGSIGDNSYEQYF	TGTGCCGGCAGTATAGGTGACAACTCCTACGAGCAGTACTTC
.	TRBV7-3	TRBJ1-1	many	CASSLRPYDEAFF	TGTGCCAGCAGCTTAAGGCCATACGACGAAGCTTTCTTT
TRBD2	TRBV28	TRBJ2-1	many	CASSSRLAGVNNEQFF	TGTGCCAGCAGTTCCAGGCTAGCGGGAGTTAACAATGAGCAGTTCTTC
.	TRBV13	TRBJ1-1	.	CASSRDRKNAEAFF	TGTGCCAGCAGCCGAGACAGGAAGAACGCTGAAGCTTTCTTT
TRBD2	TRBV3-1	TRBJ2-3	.	CASSQEWASGRAGTDTQYF	TGTGCCAGCAGCCAAGAGTGGGCTAGCGGGAGGGCCGGCACAGATACGCAGTATTTT
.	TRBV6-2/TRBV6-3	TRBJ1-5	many	CASRPTGFNQPQHF	TGTGCCAGCAGGCCCACAGGGTTTAATCAGCCCCAGCATTTT
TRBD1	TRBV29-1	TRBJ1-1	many	CSVTGGLTEAFF	TGCAGCGTAACAGGGGGCTTGACTGAAGCTTTCTTT
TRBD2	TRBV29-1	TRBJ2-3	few	CSVEVIRREVEVDTQYF	TGCAGCGTTGAAGTAATAAGGCGGGAGGTTGAGGTCGATACGCAGTATTTT
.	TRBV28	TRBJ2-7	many	CASSFPVRTASYEQYF	TGTGCCAGCAGTTTTCCTGTTAGGACAGCCTCCTACGAGCAGTACTTC
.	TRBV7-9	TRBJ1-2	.	CASSPDSSDYGYTF	TGTGCCAGCAGCCCGGACAGCTCTGACTATGGCTACACCTTC
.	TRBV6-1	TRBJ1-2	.	CGGRILLNYGYTF	TGTGGCGGACGGATTTTACTTAACTATGGCTACACCTTC
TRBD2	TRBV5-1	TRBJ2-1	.	CASSPTAGLAGNEQFF	TGCGCCAGCAGCCCCACCGCCGGACTAGCAGGCAATGAGCAGTTCTTC
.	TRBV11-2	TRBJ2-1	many	CASSSRGGRNYNEQFF	TGTGCCAGCAGCTCGAGAGGAGGGAGGAACTACAATGAGCAGTTCTTC
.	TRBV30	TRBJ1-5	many	CAWSESSRADQPQHF	TGTGCCTGGAGTGAATCATCGAGAGCCGATCAGCCCCAGCATTTT
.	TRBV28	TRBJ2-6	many	CASSSAGTGANVLTF	TGTGCCAGCAGTTCCGCCGGGACTGGGGCCAACGTCCTGACTTTC
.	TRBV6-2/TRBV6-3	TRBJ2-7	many	CASLLAGTYEQYF	TGTGCCAGCCTGCTAGCCGGTACCTACGAGCAGTACTTC
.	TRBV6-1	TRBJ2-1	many	CASSERDRTHNEQFF	TGTGCCAGCAGTGAACGGGACCGAACCCACAATGAGCAGTTCTTC
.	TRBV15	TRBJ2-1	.	CATRAGSSYNEQFF	TGTGCCACCCGGGCGGGAAGCTCATACAATGAGCAGTTCTTC
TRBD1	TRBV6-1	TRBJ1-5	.	CASSGVDRFSPVSNQPQHF	TGTGCCAGCAGTGGGGTGGACAGGTTTTCACCTGTCAGCAATCAGCCCCAGCATTTT
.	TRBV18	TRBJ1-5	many	CASSPGGTNYQPQHF	TGTGCCAGCTCACCAGGAGGGACAAATTATCAGCCCCAGCATTTT
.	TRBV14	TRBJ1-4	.	CASSPRMRGSGEKLFF	TGTGCCAGCAGCCCTAGAATGCGGGGGTCTGGTGAAAAACTGTTTTTT
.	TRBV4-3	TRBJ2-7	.	CASSQEAQKIYEQYF	TGCGCCAGCAGCCAAGAAGCACAGAAGATCTACGAGCAGTACTTC
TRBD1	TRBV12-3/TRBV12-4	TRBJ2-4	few	CASSFRTGENIQYF	TGTGCCAGCAGTTTTAGGACAGGTGAAAACATTCAGTACTTC
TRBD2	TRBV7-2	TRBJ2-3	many	CASSLAVAGAVDTQYF	TGTGCCAGCAGCTTAGCGGTAGCGGGAGCTGTAGATACGCAGTATTTT
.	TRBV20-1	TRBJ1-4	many	CSARDLGREKLFF	TGCAGTGCTAGAGATCTTGGAAGGGAAAAACTGTTTTTT
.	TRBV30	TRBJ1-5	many	CAWSQGANQPQHF	TGTGCCTGGAGTCAGGGAGCGAATCAGCCCCAGCATTTT
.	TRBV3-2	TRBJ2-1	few	CASSPSRHEQFF	TGTGCCAGCAGCCCTTCGCGCCATGAGCAGTTCTTC
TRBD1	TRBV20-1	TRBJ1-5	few	CSASRTGGTQPQHF	TGCAGTGCCAGCCGAACAGGGGGCACTCAGCCCCAGCATTTT
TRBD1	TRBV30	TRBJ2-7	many	CAWSIGTALSYEQYF	TGTGCCTGGAGTATAGGGACAGCTCTCTCCTACGAGCAGTACTTC
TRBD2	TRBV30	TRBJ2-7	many	CAWSLLAGGIEQYF	TGTGCCTGGAGTTTACTAGCGGGAGGCATCGAGCAGTACTTC
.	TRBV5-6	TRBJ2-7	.	CASSLGVNYEQYF	TGTGCCAGCAGCTTGGGTGTCAACTACGAGCAGTACTTC
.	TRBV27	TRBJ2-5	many	CASSLSRARGETQYF	TGTGCCAGCAGTTTATCGAGGGCTAGGGGGGAGACCCAGTACTTC
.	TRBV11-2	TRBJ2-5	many	CASSGHRARGRKETQYF	TGTGCCAGCAGCGGCCACAGGGCCCGCGGCAGGAAAGAGACCCAGTACTTC